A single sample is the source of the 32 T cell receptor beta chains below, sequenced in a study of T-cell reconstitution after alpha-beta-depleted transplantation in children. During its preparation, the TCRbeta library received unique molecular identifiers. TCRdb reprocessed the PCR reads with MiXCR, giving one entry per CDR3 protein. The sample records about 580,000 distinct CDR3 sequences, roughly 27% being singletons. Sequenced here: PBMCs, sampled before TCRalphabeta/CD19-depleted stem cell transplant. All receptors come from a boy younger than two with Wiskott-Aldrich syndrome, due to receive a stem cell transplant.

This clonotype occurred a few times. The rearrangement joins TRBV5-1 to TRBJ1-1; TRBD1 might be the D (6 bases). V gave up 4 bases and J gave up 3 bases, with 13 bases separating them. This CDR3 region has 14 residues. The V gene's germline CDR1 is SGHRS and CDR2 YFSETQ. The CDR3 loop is CASSGAGVDTEAFF. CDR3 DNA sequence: TGCGCCAGCAGCGGAGCAGGGGTGGACACTGAAGCTTTCTTT.

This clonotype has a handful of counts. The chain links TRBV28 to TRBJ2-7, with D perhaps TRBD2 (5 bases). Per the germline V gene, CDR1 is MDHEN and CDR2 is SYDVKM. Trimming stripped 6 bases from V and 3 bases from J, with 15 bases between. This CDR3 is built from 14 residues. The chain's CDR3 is CASSRGLALYEQYF. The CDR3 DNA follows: TGTGCCAGCAGCCGCGGACTGGCCCTCTACGAGCAGTACTTC.

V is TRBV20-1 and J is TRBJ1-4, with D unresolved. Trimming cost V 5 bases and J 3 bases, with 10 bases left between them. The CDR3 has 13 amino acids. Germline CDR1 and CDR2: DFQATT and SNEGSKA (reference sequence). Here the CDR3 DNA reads TGCAGTGCTCACATCAGCCCTAATGAAAAACTGTTTTTT. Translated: CSAHISPNEKLFF.

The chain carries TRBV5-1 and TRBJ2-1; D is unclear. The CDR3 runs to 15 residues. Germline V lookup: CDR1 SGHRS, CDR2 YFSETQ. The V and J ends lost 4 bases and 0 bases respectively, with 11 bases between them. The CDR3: CASSITPDSYNEQFF. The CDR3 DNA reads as TGCGCCAGCAGCATAACTCCGGACTCCTACAATGAGCAGTTCTTC.

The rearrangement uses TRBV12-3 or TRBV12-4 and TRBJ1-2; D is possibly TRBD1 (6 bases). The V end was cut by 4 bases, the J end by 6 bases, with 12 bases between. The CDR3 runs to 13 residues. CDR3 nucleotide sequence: TGTGCCAGCAGTTACAGGGTGGGGGATGGCTACACCTTC. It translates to CASSYRVGDGYTF.

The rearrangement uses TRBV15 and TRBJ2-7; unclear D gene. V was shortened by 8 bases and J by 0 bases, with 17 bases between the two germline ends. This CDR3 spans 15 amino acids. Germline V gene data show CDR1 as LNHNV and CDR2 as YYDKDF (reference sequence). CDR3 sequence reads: CATFNSTGHSYEQYF. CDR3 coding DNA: TGTGCCACCTTTAACTCCACCGGGCACTCCTACGAGCAGTACTTC.

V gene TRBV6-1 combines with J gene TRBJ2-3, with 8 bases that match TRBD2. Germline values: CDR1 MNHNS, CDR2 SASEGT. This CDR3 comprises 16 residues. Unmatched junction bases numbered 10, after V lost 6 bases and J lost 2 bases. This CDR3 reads CASRPRGGRTTDTQYF. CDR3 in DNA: TGTGCCAGCAGGCCCCGTGGCGGGAGGACCACAGATACGCAGTATTTT.

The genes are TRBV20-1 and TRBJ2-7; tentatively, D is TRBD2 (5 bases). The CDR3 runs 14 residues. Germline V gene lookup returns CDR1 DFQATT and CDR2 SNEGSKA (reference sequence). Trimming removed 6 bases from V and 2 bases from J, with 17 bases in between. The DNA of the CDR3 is TGCAGTGCCAGGACCGGGAAGGGCCCCTACGAGCAGTACTTC. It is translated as CSARTGKGPYEQYF.

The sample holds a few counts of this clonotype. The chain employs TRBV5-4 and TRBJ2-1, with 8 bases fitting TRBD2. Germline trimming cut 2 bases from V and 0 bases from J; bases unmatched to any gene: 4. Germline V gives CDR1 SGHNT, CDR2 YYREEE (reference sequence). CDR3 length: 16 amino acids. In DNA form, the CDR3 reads TGTGCCAGCAGCTTTAGCGGGGCTAGCTCCTACAATGAGCAGTTCTTC. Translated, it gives CASSFSGASSYNEQFF.

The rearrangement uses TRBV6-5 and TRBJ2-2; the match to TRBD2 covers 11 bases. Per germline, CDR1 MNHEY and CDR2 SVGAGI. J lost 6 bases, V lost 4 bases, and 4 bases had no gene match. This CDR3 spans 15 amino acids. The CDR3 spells CASSSTSGIAGELFF. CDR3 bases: TGTGCCAGCAGTTCGACTAGCGGGATTGCCGGGGAGCTGTTTTTT.

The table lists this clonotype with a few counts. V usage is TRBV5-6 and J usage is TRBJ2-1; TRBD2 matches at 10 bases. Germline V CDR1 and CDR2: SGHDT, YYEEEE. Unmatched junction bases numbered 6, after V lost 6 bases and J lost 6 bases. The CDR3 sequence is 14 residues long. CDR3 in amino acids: CASNQREGFNEQFF. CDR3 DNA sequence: TGTGCCAGCAACCAGCGGGAGGGTTTCAATGAGCAGTTCTTC.

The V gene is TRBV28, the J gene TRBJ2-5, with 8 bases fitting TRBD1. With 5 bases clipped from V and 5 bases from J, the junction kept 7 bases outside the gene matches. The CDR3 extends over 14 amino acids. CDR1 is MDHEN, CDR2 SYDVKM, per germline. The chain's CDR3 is CASSGAGGWETQYF. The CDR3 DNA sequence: TGTGCCAGCAGTGGAGCAGGGGGCTGGGAGACCCAGTACTTC.

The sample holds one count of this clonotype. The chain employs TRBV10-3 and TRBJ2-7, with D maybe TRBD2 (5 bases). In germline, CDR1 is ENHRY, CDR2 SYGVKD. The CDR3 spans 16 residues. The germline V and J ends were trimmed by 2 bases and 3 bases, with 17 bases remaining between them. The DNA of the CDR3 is TGTGCCATCAGTGAGGTCGAGGGAGTCGTTGTCTACGAGCAGTACTTC. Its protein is CAISEVEGVVVYEQYF.

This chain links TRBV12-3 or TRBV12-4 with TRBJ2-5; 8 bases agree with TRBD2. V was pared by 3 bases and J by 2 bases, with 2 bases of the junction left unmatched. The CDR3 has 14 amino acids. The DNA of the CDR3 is TGTGCCAGCAGTTTCCGGGAGGGGCAAGAGACCCAGTACTTC. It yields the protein CASSFREGQETQYF.

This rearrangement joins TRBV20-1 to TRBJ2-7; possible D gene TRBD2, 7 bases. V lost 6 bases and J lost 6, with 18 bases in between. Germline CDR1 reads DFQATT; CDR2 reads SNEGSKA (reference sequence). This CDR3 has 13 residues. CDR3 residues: CSATPGGGGEQYF. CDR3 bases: TGCAGTGCCACTCCTGGGGGGGGCGGCGAGCAGTACTTC.

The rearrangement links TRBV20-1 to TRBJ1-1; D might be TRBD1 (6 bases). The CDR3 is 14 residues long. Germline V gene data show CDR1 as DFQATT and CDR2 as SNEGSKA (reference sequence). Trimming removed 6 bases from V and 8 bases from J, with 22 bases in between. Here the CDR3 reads CSARGGGGLSEAFF. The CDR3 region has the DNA TGCAGTGCCCGGGGGGGAGGGGGACTATCCGAAGCTTTCTTT.

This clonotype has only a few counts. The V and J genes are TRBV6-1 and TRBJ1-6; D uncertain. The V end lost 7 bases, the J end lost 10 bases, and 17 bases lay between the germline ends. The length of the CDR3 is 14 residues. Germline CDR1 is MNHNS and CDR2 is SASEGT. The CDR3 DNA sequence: TGTGCCAGCAAAACGAGGGTTGGGCCGTCACCCCTCCACTTT. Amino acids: CASKTRVGPSPLHF.

CDR3 region: CASMWDLVNEQFF. CDR3 in DNA: TGTGCCAGCATGTGGGACCTCGTCAATGAGCAGTTCTTC. This chain joins TRBV12-3 or TRBV12-4 and TRBJ2-1; D possibly uses TRBD1 or TRBD2 (5 bases each). V lost 7 bases and J 6 bases, leaving 13 bases between the germline ends. CDR3 length: 13 amino acids.

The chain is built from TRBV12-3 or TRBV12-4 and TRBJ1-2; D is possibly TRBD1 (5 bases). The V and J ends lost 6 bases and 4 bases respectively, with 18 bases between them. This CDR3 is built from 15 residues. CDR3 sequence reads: CASRDTGAVGYGYTF. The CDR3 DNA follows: TGTGCCAGCAGGGACACTGGGGCGGTGGGCTATGGCTACACCTTC.

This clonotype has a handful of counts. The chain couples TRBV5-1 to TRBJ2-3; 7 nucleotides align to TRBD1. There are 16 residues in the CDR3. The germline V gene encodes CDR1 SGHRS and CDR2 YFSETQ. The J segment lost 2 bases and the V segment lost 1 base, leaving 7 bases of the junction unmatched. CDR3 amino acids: CASSLRQGLPTDTQYF. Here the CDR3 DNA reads TGCGCCAGCAGCTTGAGACAGGGCCTACCCACAGATACGCAGTATTTT.

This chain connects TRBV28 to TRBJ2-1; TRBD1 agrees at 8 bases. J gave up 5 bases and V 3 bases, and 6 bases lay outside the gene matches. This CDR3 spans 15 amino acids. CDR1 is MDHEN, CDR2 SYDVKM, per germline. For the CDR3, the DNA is TGTGCCAGCAGTTTTAGCAGGGGGCTGAACAATGAGCAGTTCTTC. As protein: CASSFSRGLNNEQFF.

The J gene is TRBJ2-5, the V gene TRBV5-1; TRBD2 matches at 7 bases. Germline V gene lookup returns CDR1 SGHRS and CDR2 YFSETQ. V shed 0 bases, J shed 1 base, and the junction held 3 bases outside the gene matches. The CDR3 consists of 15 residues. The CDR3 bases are TGCGCCAGCAGCTTGGTCCTAGCGGTCCAAGAGACCCAGTACTTC. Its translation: CASSLVLAVQETQYF. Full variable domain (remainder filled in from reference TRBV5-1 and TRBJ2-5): KAGVTQTPRYLIKTRGQQVTLSCSPISGHRSVSWYQQTPGQGLQFLFEYFSETQRNKGNFPGRFSGRQFSNSRSEMNVSTLELGDSALYLCASSLVLAVQETQYFGPGTRLLVL.

For the CDR3, the DNA is TGTGCCAGCACCAGGGGACTAGCGGGAGGCTCCTACAATGAGCAGTTCTTC. Protein product: CASTRGLAGGSYNEQFF. The rearrangement links TRBV6-1 to TRBJ2-1; 15 bases are shared with TRBD2. Germline CDR1 MNHNS, CDR2 SASEGT. The CDR3 has 17 residues. J was trimmed by 0 bases and V by 7 bases; bases with no gene match: 4.

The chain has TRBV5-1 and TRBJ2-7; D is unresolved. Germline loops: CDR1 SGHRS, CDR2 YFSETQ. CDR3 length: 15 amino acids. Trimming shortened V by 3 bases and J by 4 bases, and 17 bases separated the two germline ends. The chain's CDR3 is CASSSSQPPIYEQYF. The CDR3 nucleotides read TGCGCCAGCAGCTCCTCTCAACCACCCATTTACGAGCAGTACTTC.

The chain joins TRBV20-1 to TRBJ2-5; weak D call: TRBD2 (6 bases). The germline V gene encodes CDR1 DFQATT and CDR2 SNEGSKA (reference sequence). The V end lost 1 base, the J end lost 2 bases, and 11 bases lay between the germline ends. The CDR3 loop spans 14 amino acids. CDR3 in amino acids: CSARGLVLQETQYF. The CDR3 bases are TGCAGTGCTAGAGGACTAGTCCTACAAGAGACCCAGTACTTC.

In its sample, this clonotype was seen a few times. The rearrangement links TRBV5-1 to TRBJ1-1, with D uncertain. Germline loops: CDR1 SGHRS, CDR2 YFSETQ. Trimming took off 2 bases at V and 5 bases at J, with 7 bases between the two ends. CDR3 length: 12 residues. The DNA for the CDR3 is TGCGCCAGCAGCTTTCGTATGACTGAAGCTTTCTTT. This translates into CASSFRMTEAFF. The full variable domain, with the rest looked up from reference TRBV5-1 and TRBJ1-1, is KAGVTQTPRYLIKTRGQQVTLSCSPISGHRSVSWYQQTPGQGLQFLFEYFSETQRNKGNFPGRFSGRQFSNSRSEMNVSTLELGDSALYLCASSFRMTEAFFGQGTRLTVV.

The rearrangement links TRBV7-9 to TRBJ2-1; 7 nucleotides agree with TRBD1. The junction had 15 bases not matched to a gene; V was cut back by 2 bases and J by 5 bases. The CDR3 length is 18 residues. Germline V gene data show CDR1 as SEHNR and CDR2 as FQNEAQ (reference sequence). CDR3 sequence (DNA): TGTGCCAGCAGCTTAAAGGCCCTGGCAAGGGGGCTACACAATGAGCAGTTCTTC. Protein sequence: CASSLKALARGLHNEQFF.

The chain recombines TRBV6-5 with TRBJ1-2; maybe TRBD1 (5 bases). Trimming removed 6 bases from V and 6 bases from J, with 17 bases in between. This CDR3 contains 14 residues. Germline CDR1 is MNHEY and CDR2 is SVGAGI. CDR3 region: CASSYRRGSHGYTF. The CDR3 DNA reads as TGTGCCAGCAGCTACAGGAGAGGGTCCCATGGCTACACCTTC.

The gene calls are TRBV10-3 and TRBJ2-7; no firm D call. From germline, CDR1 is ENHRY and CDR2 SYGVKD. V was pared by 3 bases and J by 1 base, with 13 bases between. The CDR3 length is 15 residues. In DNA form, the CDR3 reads TGTGCCATCAGTGATCAGGCTAGACGGTCCTACGAGCAGTACTTC. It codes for CAISDQARRSYEQYF.

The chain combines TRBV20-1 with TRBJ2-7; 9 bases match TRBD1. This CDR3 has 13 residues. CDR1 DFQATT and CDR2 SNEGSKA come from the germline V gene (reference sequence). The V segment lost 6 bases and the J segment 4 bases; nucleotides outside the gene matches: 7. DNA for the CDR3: TGCAGTGCCCAGGGACAGGGAGGGTACGAGCAGTACTTC. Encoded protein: CSAQGQGGYEQYF.

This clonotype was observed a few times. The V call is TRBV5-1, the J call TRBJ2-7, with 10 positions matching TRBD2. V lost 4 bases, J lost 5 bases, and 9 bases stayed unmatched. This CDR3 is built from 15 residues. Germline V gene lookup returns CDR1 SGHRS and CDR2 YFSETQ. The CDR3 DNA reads TGCGCCAGCAGCACCGCTAGCGGGAGTATGAACGAGCAGTACTTC. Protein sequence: CASSTASGSMNEQYF.

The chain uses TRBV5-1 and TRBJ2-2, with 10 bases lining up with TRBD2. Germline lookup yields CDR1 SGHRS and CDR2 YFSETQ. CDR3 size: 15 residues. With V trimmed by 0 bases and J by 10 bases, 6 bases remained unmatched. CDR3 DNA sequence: TGCGCCAGCAGCTTGGCGGCTAGCGGGAGCTCGGAGCTGTTTTTT. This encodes CASSLAASGSSELFF.